The sequence of this T cell receptor beta chain was determined in a study of identical twins. To note about this clonotype: Its antigen is not known.

A universal primer site was added by template switching, and unique molecular identifiers were carried by the cDNA. MiXCR, applied by TCRdb to the 5' RACE reads, yields one record per CDR3 protein. The data show about 550,000 distinct CDR3 sequences, approximately 20% seen once. In germline, CDR1 is MNHEY, CDR2 SMNVEV (reference sequence). V lost 4 bases, J lost 8 bases, and 12 bases lay in between. CDR3 length: 14 amino acids. The study, taken as a whole, reports: Twin pairs' shared out-of-frame alpha sequences were enriched in low generation probability. Conclusions leaned on cross-sectional statistical analysis and did not track the same donors over time. The models systematically underestimated how much out-of-frame TCR alpha was shared in monozygotic twins.

These data also formed part of another study, on yellow fever vaccine responses in identical twins.

This receptor was taken from a young woman in good health. Sequenced: CD4+ T cells sorted from blood. This chain uses TRBV27 with TRBJ1-6, with a tentative D call TRBD1 (6 bases). The chain's CDR3 is CASSSADSYSPLHF. In DNA form, the CDR3 reads TGTGCCAGCAGTTCCGCGGACAGCTATTCACCCCTCCACTTT.